This T cell receptor beta chain was retrieved from a study of cytomegalovirus exposure and HLA in healthy donors. As for the study in general: Most donors, about 77% of 398 genotyped, fell in the Caucasian-associated ancestry cluster.

Germline V gene lookup returns CDR1 SGHDN and CDR2 FVKESK. The V end lost 1 base, the J end lost 2 bases, and 14 bases lay between the germline ends. This CDR3 is 16 amino acids long. Primers: 60 Vbeta forward and 13 Jbeta reverse. This table comes from immunoSEQ multiplex PCR, and its TCRdb copy is limited to in-frame clones, with some not included. This repertoire includes roughly 50,000 clones. Input material: PBMCs. The gene calls are TRBV14 and TRBJ1-1; D perhaps matches TRBD1 (6 bases). The clonotype was recovered from a male donor in good health and CMV-seropositive. The CDR3 loop is CASSQGLGAPNTEAFF. In DNA form, the CDR3 reads TGTGCCAGCAGCCAAGGGCTGGGGGCGCCTAACACTGAAGCTTTCTTT.